This TCR beta chain was captured in a study of cytomegalovirus exposure and HLA in healthy donors. Use of 60 Vbeta and 13 Jbeta primers characterized the PCR. Data came from immunoSEQ multiplex PCR; TCRdb stores just in-frame clones and leaves some out. The sample lists under 150,000 clones; under 85% were seen once. Sequencing input: PBMCs. The clonotype originates from a woman aged 35 to 49 in good health and CMV-seropositive.

The CDR3 DNA sequence: TGTGCCAGCAGCTTGTTGGGCAGCTCCTATAATTCACCCCTCCACTTT. Amino acid sequence: CASSLLGSSYNSPLHF. This chain uses TRBV5-6 with TRBJ1-6; D is ambiguous. This CDR3 is 16 amino acids long. From germline, CDR1 is SGHDT and CDR2 YYEEEE. V was pared by 1 base and J by 0 bases, with 8 bases between.